The 8 T cell receptor beta chains presented below share a single source sample, sequenced in a study of T-cell reconstitution after alpha-beta-depleted transplantation in children listed by TCRdb under 2016. Receptors were amplified or captured by PCR. Sequencing used an Illumina HiSeq 2500. Molecular barcoding was employed in the preparation of TCR libraries, with unique molecular identifiers being used to normalize TCRbeta repertoire quantification. TCRdb reanalyzed the raw reads on its own, using fastp at Q25 for trimming and MiXCR for clone calling, and kept in-frame beta chains. Rows with one shared CDR3 protein collapse into an entry with the most common genes and DNA. The sample data list around 680,000 distinct CDR3 sequences, and roughly 17% of these were observed just once. 0.85% to 1.3% of the sample is held by the ten biggest clonotypes. Sequencing used PBMCs from the stem cell graft donor, obtained from the stem cell graft. The receptors were gathered from a human donor who donated a stem cell graft to a child with acute myeloid leukemia.

Comment on this clonotype: A single base is all that separates this from a far larger clone, so a read error is likely. Since no conserved phenylalanine or tryptophan closes the CDR3, a read error is the likely cause. The CDR3 here is CASSLDSSSYNEQFS. CDR3 DNA: TGCGCCAGCAGCTTGGACTCCAGCTCCTACAATGAGCAGTTCTCC. The V and J genes are TRBV5-1 and TRBJ2-1; unclear D gene. The germline V and J ends were trimmed by 0 bases and 0 bases, with 7 bases remaining between them. The CDR3 spans 15 residues. The germline V gene encodes CDR1 SGHRS and CDR2 YFSETQ.

CDR3 region: CASSLGAGTTSGYGYTF. The CDR3 nucleotides read TGTGCCAGCAGCTTAGGGGCAGGGACGACTTCGGGCTATGGCTACACCTTC. The chain links TRBV7-2 to TRBJ1-2; TRBD1 is a possible D gene (5 bases). In germline, CDR1 is SGHTA, CDR2 FQGNSA. V shed 1 base and J shed 4 bases, with 19 bases lying between them. This CDR3 comprises 17 residues.

The V call is TRBV30, the J call TRBJ1-1, with D unclear. In germline, CDR1 is GTSNPN, CDR2 SVGIG (reference sequence). Trimming shortened V by 4 bases and J by 0 bases, and 6 bases separated the two germline ends. The CDR3 covers 12 residues. CDR3: CAWNILNTEAFF. The CDR3 nucleotides are TGTGCCTGGAACATACTGAACACTGAAGCTTTCTTT.

V is TRBV4-1 and J is TRBJ1-1; no definite D call. CDR1 is MGHRA and CDR2 is YSYEKL in the germline V gene. CDR3 length: 15 residues. Trimming removed 1 base from V and 1 base from J, with 10 bases in between. CDR3 sequence (DNA): TGCGCCAGCAGCCAAGGACGCAGCCCGAACACTGAAGCTTTCTTT. This gives the protein CASSQGRSPNTEAFF.

This clonotype was counted at least ten times. V usage is TRBV15 and J usage is TRBJ2-5; the match to TRBD2 covers 9 bases. V lost 5 bases and J lost 4; bases outside the gene matches: 8. There are 15 residues in the CDR3. Looked up from germline, CDR1 is LNHNV and CDR2 is YYDKDF (reference sequence). CDR3 bases: TGTGCCACCAGCCGAATGACTAGCGGAGCAGAGACCCAGTACTTC. It translates to CATSRMTSGAETQYF.

This clonotype was observed a handful of times. The CDR3 bases are TGTGCCAGCAGCCAAGGGGAGGCATTTCCCACAGATACGCAGTATTTT. This translates into CASSQGEAFPTDTQYF. V gene TRBV4-2 combines with J gene TRBJ2-3; perhaps TRBD2 as D (6 bases). Germline CDR1 is LGHNA and CDR2 is YNFKEQ. The CDR3 has 16 amino acids. V gave up 1 base and J gave up 2 bases, with 13 bases separating them.

This clonotype has only one observation. The chain employs TRBV7-6 and TRBJ1-6, with D tentatively TRBD1 (5 bases). The CDR3 spans 17 residues. CDR1 is SGHVS and CDR2 is FNYEAQ in the germline V gene. V was clipped by 3 bases and J by 0 bases, with 12 bases between them. The CDR3 DNA reads as TGTGCCAGCAGCTTCGACAGACCGAGCTCCTATAATTCACCCCTCCACTTT. It encodes CASSFDRPSSYNSPLHF.

This chain links TRBV4-3 with TRBJ2-2; no firm D call. V gave up 1 base and J gave up 9 bases, with 15 bases separating them. The length of the CDR3 is 15 residues. The germline CDR1 and CDR2 sequences are LGHNA and YSLEER. The CDR3: CASSQGPSIGRELFF. In DNA, the CDR3 is TGCGCCAGCAGCCAAGGGCCTAGTATAGGCCGGGAGCTGTTTTTT.